This is a list of T cell receptor beta chains from one sample in a study of CD8 T cells in ankylosing spondylitis. TCRdb re-analysed the 5' RACE reads in MiXCR, keeping a single row per CDR3 protein. In the table there are 250,000 to 350,000 distinct CDR3 sequences, less than 10% of which are singletons. Sequenced material: blood, either unsorted or a sorted T cell fraction (not recorded which). The receptors shown here come from a male donor with ankylosing spondylitis. CDR3s include the opening cysteine and the closing phenylalanine or tryptophan. Fields, in order: D gene, V gene, J gene, clone size, CDR3 protein, CDR3 DNA. D genes are given only for firm matches. Size is stated for part of the rows, as once, few or many counts, or as a class when the clone is expanded.

D gene: NA; V gene: TRBV30; J gene: TRBJ2-2; clone size: many; CDR3 protein: CAWSQEAGHVTGELFF; CDR3 DNA: TGTGCCTGGAGCCAAGAAGCGGGACACGTCACCGGGGAGCTGTTTTTT
D gene: TRBD1; V gene: TRBV29-1; J gene: TRBJ2-3; clone size: NA; CDR3 protein: CSVENPGTGGTDTQYF; CDR3 DNA: TGCAGCGTAGAAAACCCTGGGACAGGTGGCACAGATACGCAGTATTTT
D gene: TRBD1; V gene: TRBV2; J gene: TRBJ1-5; clone size: few; CDR3 protein: CASSQQGARDQPQHF; CDR3 DNA: TGTGCCAGCAGTCAACAGGGGGCGCGGGATCAGCCCCAGCATTTT
D gene: NA; V gene: TRBV5-6; J gene: TRBJ2-7; clone size: NA; CDR3 protein: CASSFNQGSGYEQYF; CDR3 DNA: TGTGCCAGCAGCTTCAACCAGGGGTCGGGATACGAGCAGTACTTC
D gene: NA; V gene: TRBV6-1; J gene: TRBJ1-4; clone size: few; CDR3 protein: CASCLSRGKLFF; CDR3 DNA: TGTGCCAGCTGCCTCAGCAGGGGTAAACTGTTTTTT
D gene: TRBD2; V gene: TRBV11-2; J gene: TRBJ2-7; clone size: NA; CDR3 protein: CASSLEWAGGAYEQYF; CDR3 DNA: TGTGCCAGCAGCTTAGAGTGGGCGGGAGGGGCCTACGAGCAGTACTTC
D gene: NA; V gene: TRBV12-3/TRBV12-4; J gene: TRBJ1-2; clone size: NA; CDR3 protein: CASSWGAVGVGYTF; CDR3 DNA: TGTGCCAGCAGTTGGGGTGCGGTGGGGGTAGGCTACACCTTC
D gene: NA; V gene: TRBV4-1; J gene: TRBJ2-7; clone size: NA; CDR3 protein: CASSQPGTPREQYF; CDR3 DNA: TGCGCCAGCAGCCAACCCGGGACACCTCGTGAGCAGTACTTC
D gene: NA; V gene: TRBV4-3; J gene: TRBJ1-1; clone size: NA; CDR3 protein: CASSQEFQTGEAFF; CDR3 DNA: TGCGCCAGCAGCCAAGAATTTCAAACAGGTGAAGCTTTCTTT
D gene: NA; V gene: TRBV5-1; J gene: TRBJ2-2; clone size: many; CDR3 protein: CASSLEVYTGELFF; CDR3 DNA: TGCGCCAGCAGCTTGGAGGTCTACACCGGGGAGCTGTTTTTT
D gene: NA; V gene: TRBV10-3; J gene: TRBJ2-1; clone size: many; CDR3 protein: CAIREAVTNSYNEQFF; CDR3 DNA: TGTGCCATCAGGGAAGCAGTAACCAATTCGTACAATGAGCAGTTCTTC
D gene: NA; V gene: TRBV19; J gene: TRBJ1-5; clone size: NA; CDR3 protein: CASSQQVSVGNQPQHF; CDR3 DNA: TGTGCCAGTAGTCAACAAGTTTCCGTCGGCAATCAGCCCCAGCATTTT
D gene: NA; V gene: TRBV5-1; J gene: TRBJ1-1; clone size: NA; CDR3 protein: CASSLDGDLVNTEAFF; CDR3 DNA: TGCGCCAGCAGCTTGGATGGGGACCTGGTGAACACTGAAGCTTTCTTT
D gene: TRBD2; V gene: TRBV20-1; J gene: TRBJ2-3; clone size: once; CDR3 protein: CSGEEAGPDTQYF; CDR3 DNA: TGCAGTGGGGAGGAAGCGGGACCAGATACGCAGTATTTT
D gene: NA; V gene: TRBV29-1; J gene: TRBJ2-1; clone size: many; CDR3 protein: CSPSTEAEQFF; CDR3 DNA: TGCAGTCCCTCCACCGAGGCTGAGCAGTTCTTC